One sample yielded the 20 T cell receptor beta chains listed below, sequenced in a study of cytomegalovirus exposure and HLA in healthy donors. 13 Jbeta primers and 60 Vbeta primers were used for the PCR. Produced via immunoSEQ multiplex PCR; TCRdb's table is partial and in-frame only. The sample lists nearly 110,000 clones; around 77% were seen once. The sequenced sample was PBMCs. The origin of the receptors is a man aged 18 to 35 in good health and CMV-seronegative.

This clone appeared a few times. V and J are TRBV5-1 and TRBJ2-2, with D maybe TRBD2 (6 bases). CDR3 size: 16 residues. The V gene's germline CDR1 is SGHRS and CDR2 YFSETQ. The V gene lost 4 bases and the J gene lost 1 base, with 14 bases spanning the gap. The CDR3 nucleotides read TGCGCCAGCAGCAAAAGGAGGGCCCTGAACACCGGGGAGCTGTTTTTT. This gives the protein CASSKRRALNTGELFF.

J is TRBJ2-7 and V is TRBV29-1; a possible D gene is TRBD1 (6 bases). V was trimmed by 8 bases and J by 3 bases, leaving 14 bases between them. This CDR3 is built from 12 residues. Germline V lookup: CDR1 SQVTM, CDR2 ANQGSEA. CDR3 in amino acids: CSTRDTVYEQYF. In nucleotides, the CDR3 is TGCAGCACTCGGGACACAGTCTACGAGCAGTACTTC.

This clone was observed a few times. This chain connects TRBV6-5 to TRBJ2-7, with D tentatively TRBD1 (5 bases). This CDR3 has 15 amino acids. V lost 2 bases, J lost 2 bases, and 13 bases lay in between. Germline CDR1 MNHEY, CDR2 SVGAGI. The CDR3 region has the DNA TGTGCCAGCAGTTACACTCCAGGGCTAGCCTACGAGCAGTACTTC. Translating it yields CASSYTPGLAYEQYF.

The chain links TRBV19 to TRBJ1-1; D unclear. Trimming pared 3 bases from V and 4 bases from J, leaving 9 bases between. Germline V gives CDR1 LNHDA, CDR2 SQIVND (reference sequence). This CDR3 contains 13 residues. This chain's CDR3 is CASSMAGTTEAFF. In DNA form, the CDR3 reads TGTGCCAGTAGTATGGCGGGCACCACTGAAGCTTTCTTT.

This clone was seen a single time. The rearrangement joins TRBV7-8 to TRBJ1-1; D might be TRBD1 (6 bases). Trimming took off 6 bases at V and 0 bases at J, with 8 bases between the two ends. The CDR3 totals 13 residues. Looked up from germline, CDR1 is SGHVS and CDR2 is FQNEAQ. CDR3 sequence: CASSGGLNTEAFF. In DNA form, the CDR3 reads TGTGCCAGCAGTGGGGGCCTGAACACTGAAGCTTTCTTT.

This chain connects TRBV5-1 to TRBJ2-5, with 13 nucleotides matching TRBD2. Trimming removed 4 bases from V and 4 bases from J; junction bases left unmatched: 7. Per the germline V gene, CDR1 is SGHRS and CDR2 is YFSETQ. This CDR3 comprises 16 residues. The CDR3, as DNA: TGCGCCAGCAGCACCCCGGGACTAGCGGGACCAGAGACCCAGTACTTC. Its protein product is CASSTPGLAGPETQYF.

This clone was counted between two and nine times. This chain uses TRBV19 with TRBJ1-6; D not resolved. Germline lookup yields CDR1 LNHDA and CDR2 SQIVND (reference sequence). V lost 1 base and J lost 10, with 11 bases in between. The length of the CDR3 is 14 residues. CDR3 DNA sequence: TGTGCCAGTAGTATAGGCGAGGGAAGCTCACCCCTCCACTTT. Its translation: CASSIGEGSSPLHF. The complete variable domain, with remaining parts taken from reference TRBV19 and TRBJ1-6, reads DGGITQSPKYLFRKEGQNVTLSCEQNLNHDAMYWYRQDPGQGLRLIYYSQIVNDFQKGDIAEGYSVSREKKESFPLTVTSAQKNPTAFYLCASSIGEGSSPLHFGNGTRLTVT.

The chain uses TRBV7-9 and TRBJ2-3; 7 nucleotides align to TRBD2. Losses at the gene ends were 8 bases for V and 5 bases for J; bases not matched to a gene: 13. The CDR3 contains 15 residues. Looked up from germline, CDR1 is SEHNR and CDR2 is FQNEAQ (reference sequence). In DNA form, the CDR3 reads TGTGCCAGCCGGGGGGTCAACTCCGCGGTAGATACGCAGTATTTT. Protein sequence: CASRGVNSAVDTQYF.

The chain combines TRBV11-2 with TRBJ1-1; D is unresolved. V was clipped by 5 bases and J by 6 bases, with 13 bases between them. The V gene's germline CDR1 is SGHAT and CDR2 FQNNGV. This CDR3 has 13 residues. CDR3 nucleotide sequence: TGTGCCAGCAGCCCTCTTAGCTCAGCTGAAGCTTTCTTT. Translation: CASSPLSSAEAFF.

This clone was seen once. The chain links TRBV5-1 to TRBJ2-5, with D perhaps matching TRBD1 (5 bases). Trimming cost V 5 bases and J 4 bases, with 9 bases left between them. In germline, CDR1 is SGHRS, CDR2 YFSETQ. There are 12 residues in the CDR3. CDR3 DNA sequence: TGCGCCAGCAGAAGGGGTGGAGAGACCCAGTACTTC. Encoded protein: CASRRGGETQYF.

This chain links TRBV6-5 with TRBJ2-5, with D maybe TRBD1 (6 bases). Trimming cost V 6 bases and J 5 bases, with 13 bases left between them. CDR3 length: 13 residues. Germline CDR1 is MNHEY and CDR2 is SVGAGI. CDR3 sequence reads: CASRQGGRETQYF. In DNA, the CDR3 is TGTGCCAGCAGGCAAGGGGGTAGGGAGACCCAGTACTTC.

The genes are TRBV19 and TRBJ1-2; TRBD1 aligns across 9 bases. Germline V gene data show CDR1 as LNHDA and CDR2 as SQIVND (reference sequence). This CDR3 has 17 residues. With V trimmed by 5 bases and J by 0 bases, 10 bases remained unmatched. The CDR3 DNA is TGTGCCAGTAGTCAAAATGGACAGGGGACAGCTAACTATGGCTACACCTTC. Its protein product is CASSQNGQGTANYGYTF.

This clone was counted a single time. The chain is built from TRBV11-2 and TRBJ2-1; D possibly corresponds to TRBD2 (5 bases). Germline loops: CDR1 SGHAT, CDR2 FQNNGV. Between the trimmed V and J ends, which lost 5 bases and 9 bases, there was a span of 11 bases. The CDR3 is 12 residues long. The CDR3 DNA follows: TGTGCCAGCAGCGTGCTAGGAGGTGAGCAGTTCTTC. This sequence encodes CASSVLGGEQFF. Supplemented by reference TRBV11-2 and TRBJ2-1, the full variable domain reads EAGVAQSPRYKIIEKRQSVAFWCNPISGHATLYWYQQILGQGPKLLIQFQNNGVVDDSQLPKDRFSAERLKGVDSTLKIQPAKLEDSAVYLCASSVLGGEQFFGPGTRLTVL.

The chain links TRBV6-1 to TRBJ1-1, with D uncertain. Germline V gene data show CDR1 as MNHNS and CDR2 as SASEGT. The CDR3 sequence is 13 residues long. V was clipped by 8 bases and J by 1 base, with 11 bases between them. The DNA for the CDR3 is TGTGCCAGCTCTAGGGAGGCGAACACTGAAGCTTTCTTT. It is translated as CASSREANTEAFF.

The J gene is TRBJ2-2, the V gene TRBV5-1; D is uncertain. CDR3 size: 15 residues. Trimming took 0 bases from V and 1 from J, leaving 7 bases between them. In germline, CDR1 is SGHRS, CDR2 YFSETQ. Here the CDR3 DNA reads TGCGCCAGCAGCTTGGATCCAGTGAACACCGGGGAGCTGTTTTTT. Translating it yields CASSLDPVNTGELFF. The full variable domain, its missing parts supplied by reference TRBV5-1 and TRBJ2-2, is KAGVTQTPRYLIKTRGQQVTLSCSPISGHRSVSWYQQTPGQGLQFLFEYFSETQRNKGNFPGRFSGRQFSNSRSEMNVSTLELGDSALYLCASSLDPVNTGELFFGEGSRLTVL.

V and J are TRBV5-1 and TRBJ2-7, with a possible D match to TRBD1 (6 bases). V was trimmed by 0 bases and J by 6 bases, leaving 13 bases between them. Germline V lookup: CDR1 SGHRS, CDR2 YFSETQ. CDR3 length equals 14 residues. CDR3 amino acids: CASSLVAGAAEQYF. The CDR3 nucleotides are TGCGCCAGCAGCTTGGTGGCAGGGGCAGCCGAGCAGTACTTC.

In this sample, this clone turned up a few times. This chain connects TRBV6-5 to TRBJ1-5; a possible D gene is TRBD1 (5 bases). Germline assignment: CDR1 MNHEY and CDR2 SVGAGI. The CDR3 totals 15 residues. V was shortened by 7 bases and J by 2 bases, with 15 bases between the two germline ends. CDR3 region: CASTREGFGNQPQHF. As DNA, the CDR3 is TGTGCCAGCACCAGGGAGGGTTTCGGCAATCAGCCCCAGCATTTT.

CDR3 DNA sequence: TGTGCCAGCAGTTCCGTCGGTCAGCCCCAGCATTTT. Amino acid sequence: CASSSVGQPQHF. The rearrangement joins TRBV27 to TRBJ1-5; D gene uncertain. The CDR3 loop spans 12 amino acids. The germline V gene has CDR1 MNHEY and CDR2 SMNVEV (reference sequence). V lost 4 bases and J lost 6, with 7 bases in between.

The chain is built from TRBV9 and TRBJ2-7; a weak D match, TRBD1 (6 bases). The germline gives CDR1 SGDLS, CDR2 YYNGEE. V lost 2 bases and J 4 bases, leaving 16 bases between the germline ends. The CDR3 consists of 15 residues. CDR3 sequence reads: CASSVEGEFGYEQYF. The DNA for the CDR3 is TGTGCCAGCAGCGTCGAGGGGGAATTTGGGTACGAGCAGTACTTC.

This clone was seen just once. This chain joins TRBV4-2 and TRBJ2-2; TRBD1 might be the D (5 bases). The CDR3 covers 16 residues. CDR1 and CDR2 (germline): LGHNA, YNFKEQ. Between the trimmed V and J ends, which lost 2 bases and 2 bases, there was a span of 12 bases. CDR3 sequence: CASSQPDRSNTGELFF. In nucleotides, the CDR3 is TGTGCCAGCAGCCAACCCGACAGATCTAACACCGGGGAGCTGTTTTTT.